Following are 24 T cell receptor beta chains from one sample sequenced in a study of metastatic and nonmetastatic thyroid tumors. TCRdb reprocessed the PCR reads using MiXCR. In the table there are about 9,000 clones, roughly 15% of which are singletons. Each patient went into thyroid surgery without having received any treatment. Sequencing was carried out using blood. The origin of the receptors is a female donor with papillary thyroid cancer or a benign thyroid nodule (not recorded which). Some clones in this sample may be carry-over from other donors' samples.

This clone was seen ten or more times. A single base separates this from a much larger clone, so it may be a read error. V is TRBV2 and J is TRBJ2-1; 12 bases align to TRBD1. This CDR3 spans 15 amino acids. In germline, CDR1 is SNHLY, CDR2 FYNNEI. CDR3 DNA sequence: TGTGCCAGCAGTGTAAGGGGACAGGGGGCCAATGAGCAGTCCTTC. Translation gives CASSVRGQGANEQSF.

This clone was picked up many times. This chain links TRBV7-6 with TRBJ2-7; TRBD1 matches at 8 bases. V shed 4 bases, J shed 0 bases, and the junction held 5 bases outside the gene matches. The germline V gene encodes CDR1 SGHVS and CDR2 FNYEAQ. CDR3 length equals 15 residues. In nucleotides, the CDR3 is TGTGCCAGCAGCTCCTGGACAGGGACCTCCTACGAGCAGTACTTC. Its translation is CASSSWTGTSYEQYF.

By proportion, this clone is medium-sized. V gene TRBV28 combines with J gene TRBJ2-1; D is possibly TRBD1 (6 bases). Trimming cost V 6 bases and J 11 bases, with 11 bases left between them. Germline V lookup: CDR1 MDHEN, CDR2 SYDVKM. The CDR3 runs to 11 residues. The CDR3 DNA reads TGTGCCAGCAGCCCCGGGACAAAGCAGTTCTTC. Its protein product is CASSPGTKQFF. Full variable domain (outside the CDR3, taken from reference TRBV28 and TRBJ2-1): DVKVTQSSRYLVKRTGEKVFLECVQDMDHENMFWYRQDPGLGLRLIYFSYDVKMKEKGDIPEGYSVSREKKERFSLILESASTNQTSMYLCASSPGTKQFFGPGTRLTVL.

This clone is deemed medium-sized. The rearrangement joins TRBV7-2 to TRBJ1-6; 7 nucleotides line up with TRBD1. The CDR3 is 13 residues long. Germline V gene data show CDR1 as SGHTA and CDR2 as FQGNSA. Losses at the gene ends were 5 bases for V and 10 bases for J; bases not matched to a gene: 5. CDR3 bases: TGTGCCAGCAGCACAGGGGTCGGGTCACCCCTCCACTTT. As protein: CASSTGVGSPLHF.

This clone was picked up a small number of times. The rearrangement uses TRBV14 and TRBJ2-4; D might be TRBD2 (7 bases). This CDR3 has 15 residues. Trimming left V 0 bases short and J 6 bases short, with 12 bases between. Germline CDR1 SGHDN, CDR2 FVKESK. CDR3 nucleotide sequence: TGTGCCAGCAGCCAAGATCCCGGGGGGCGAAACATTCAGTACTTC. Protein sequence: CASSQDPGGRNIQYF. Combining the CDR3 with reference TRBV14 and TRBJ2-4 gives the whole variable domain EAGVTQFPSHSVIEKGQTVTLRCDPISGHDNLYWYRRVMGKEIKFLLHFVKESKQDESGMPNNRFLAERTGGTYSTLKVQPAELEDSGVYFCASSQDPGGRNIQYFGAGTRLSVL.

The table lists this clone with many counts. This sequence joins TRBV12-3 or TRBV12-4 and TRBJ1-6; D may be TRBD1 (6 bases). Deletions cut 5 bases from V and 6 bases from J, with 11 bases between. The CDR3 spans 14 residues. The CDR3: CASSTGQTNSPLHF. The DNA for the CDR3 is TGTGCCAGCAGTACCGGACAGACTAATTCACCCCTCCACTTT.

Only a few counts were recorded for this clone. Possible read error: a much larger clone is one base away. This likely comes from a read error, as the CDR3 has no conserved phenylalanine or tryptophan at its end. The chain has TRBV29-1 and TRBJ2-7; no reliable D call. The CDR3 is 12 amino acids. CDR1 SQVTM and CDR2 ANQGSEA come from the germline V gene. V dropped 0 bases and J dropped 4 bases, with 7 bases sitting between them. As DNA, the CDR3 is TGCAGCGTTGAAGATGGAGCTTACGAGCAGTACCTC. It codes for CSVEDGAYEQYL.

By share, this clone counts as medium-sized. J is TRBJ2-1 and V is TRBV6-1; 7 nucleotides line up with TRBD1. CDR3 length: 13 residues. Germline CDR1 MNHNS, CDR2 SASEGT. With 4 bases clipped from V and 9 bases from J, the junction kept 6 bases outside the gene matches. CDR3 DNA sequence: TGTGCCAGCAGTGTCCTCAGGGACAGTGAGCAGTTCTTC. Residues: CASSVLRDSEQFF.

This clone is medium-sized (0.01 to 0.1%). The chain carries TRBV27 and TRBJ2-2; D not resolved. Trimming stripped 3 bases from V and 7 bases from J, with 18 bases between. Germline CDR1 MNHEY, CDR2 SMNVEV (reference sequence). The CDR3 length is 16 residues. In DNA, the CDR3 is TGTGCCAGCAGTTTCCGCCGGACGCAAGCTATCGGGGAGCTGTTTTTT. Amino acids: CASSFRRTQAIGELFF.

This clone was detected many times. The genes are TRBV4-1 and TRBJ2-7; no reliable D call. There are 13 residues in the CDR3. Germline V gene sequence: CDR1 MGHRA, CDR2 YSYEKL. Trimming removed 4 bases from V and 4 bases from J, with 11 bases in between. The CDR3 spells CASSPSAYYEQYF. CDR3 nucleotide sequence: TGCGCCAGCAGCCCGAGCGCGTATTACGAGCAGTACTTC.

By its share, this clone is medium-sized (0.01 to 0.1%). This chain connects TRBV7-8 to TRBJ2-1, with 8 nucleotides matching TRBD2. CDR1 and CDR2 (germline): SGHVS, FQNEAQ. J gave up 7 bases and V 5 bases, and 10 bases lay outside the gene matches. The CDR3 contains 15 residues. CDR3 nucleotides: TGTGCCAGCAGCGGAGGAGCGGGAGCTGGTAATGAGCAGTTCTTC. Amino acids: CASSGGAGAGNEQFF.

At least ten counts were recorded for this clone. The chain recombines TRBV4-3 with TRBJ2-5; D uncertain. Germline V gene sequence: CDR1 LGHNA, CDR2 YSLEER. Trimming cost V 5 bases and J 5 bases, with 18 bases left between them. This CDR3 is built from 15 residues. CDR3 bases: TGCGCCAGCAGCAAGGACCCCGGCGCCCGGGAGACCCAGTACTTC. Translation: CASSKDPGARETQYF.

V usage is TRBV3-1 and J usage is TRBJ1-2; D perhaps matches TRBD1 (6 bases). Deletions cut 4 bases from V and 4 bases from J, with 10 bases between. This CDR3 is built from 13 residues. Germline-derived CDR1 and CDR2 are LGHDT and YNNKEL (reference sequence). CDR3 DNA: TGTGCCAGCAGCCTGGGACATACCTATGGCTACACCTTC. Translation: CASSLGHTYGYTF.

As to this clone: The junction does not match germline at one end; this may be a read error. This chain links TRBV20-1 with TRBJ2-7, with D possibly matching TRBD1 (6 bases). The CDR3 length is 14 residues. Germline CDR1 and CDR2: DFQATT and SNEGSKA (reference sequence). Written as DNA, the CDR3 is TGCAGTTCTAGTCCAGCGTGGGGGCATTACGAGCAGTACTTC. Its translation is CSSSPAWGHYEQYF.

This clone is classed as medium-sized. This chain joins TRBV5-1 and TRBJ1-2; possible D gene TRBD1, 5 bases. Trimming cost V 1 base and J 5 bases, with 12 bases left between them. CDR1 is SGHRS and CDR2 is YFSETQ in the germline V gene. The CDR3 contains 14 residues. CDR3 coding DNA: TGCGCCAGCAGCTTGTCTGCAGGGTCGTATGGCTACACCTTC. Encoded protein: CASSLSAGSYGYTF.

This clone appeared many times. The V call is TRBV20-1, the J call TRBJ2-1, with a possible D match to TRBD1 (5 bases). Germline V gene lookup returns CDR1 DFQATT and CDR2 SNEGSKA (reference sequence). The germline V and J ends were trimmed by 6 bases and 5 bases, with 14 bases remaining between them. The CDR3 spans 13 residues. CDR3 sequence (DNA): TGCAGTGCGGGGCCGCCGCCCCACAATGAGCAGTTCTTC. It translates to CSAGPPPHNEQFF.

This clone is medium-sized within its sample. The chain uses TRBV28 and TRBJ2-1, with TRBD1 as a possible D gene (6 bases). V lost 8 bases and J 3 bases, leaving 8 bases between the germline ends. Germline V gives CDR1 MDHEN, CDR2 SYDVKM. This CDR3 contains 12 residues. For the CDR3, the DNA is TGTGCCAGCGGGACATTCTACAATGAGCAGTTCTTC. It specifies CASGTFYNEQFF.

The V call is TRBV6-1, the J call TRBJ2-7; perhaps TRBD2 as D (6 bases). V was pared by 2 bases and J by 5 bases, with 13 bases between. The germline V gene has CDR1 MNHNS and CDR2 SASEGT. The length of the CDR3 is 14 residues. The CDR3 reads CASSESRLGDEQYF. The DNA for the CDR3 is TGTGCCAGCAGTGAATCACGACTAGGGGACGAGCAGTACTTC.

This clone showed up just a few times. The V call is TRBV6-5, the J call TRBJ2-7, with D possibly TRBD2 on 6 matching bases. V was shortened by 2 bases and J by 6 bases, with 11 bases between the two germline ends. The CDR3 totals 13 residues. Per the germline V gene, CDR1 is MNHEY and CDR2 is SVGAGI. The CDR3 is CASSYGGGGEQYF. CDR3 DNA sequence: TGTGCCAGCAGTTACGGTGGGGGAGGCGAGCAGTACTTC.

This clone was counted ten times or more. Relative to the germline gene, one junction end is altered; a read error may explain this. The rearrangement uses TRBV10-3 and TRBJ1-2; 8 positions agree with TRBD1. There are 11 residues in the CDR3. Germline V gives CDR1 ENHRY, CDR2 SYGVKD. The CDR3 coding sequence is TGTGCCATCAGTGATAACCGGGACAGGTCTTTT. It specifies CAISDNRDRSF.

The chain carries TRBV20-1 and TRBJ2-2, with D hard to call. Germline V gene data show CDR1 as DFQATT and CDR2 as SNEGSKA (reference sequence). The CDR3 consists of 13 residues. V was pared by 2 bases and J by 8 bases, with 12 bases between. The CDR3 is CSARLGSRGELFF. In DNA form, the CDR3 reads TGCAGTGCTAGACTGGGCAGCAGAGGGGAGCTGTTTTTT.

This clone is deemed medium-sized. The chain recombines TRBV30 with TRBJ1-2; TRBD1 aligns across 7 bases. V shed 0 bases, J shed 13 bases, and the junction held 11 bases outside the gene matches. CDR3 length equals 13 residues. Germline V gene sequence: CDR1 GTSNPN, CDR2 SVGIG (reference sequence). CDR3 region: CAWSVRSYRGGTF. The DNA for the CDR3 is TGTGCCTGGAGTGTAAGGTCCTACAGGGGAGGCACCTTC.

The V gene is TRBV19, the J gene TRBJ2-1; D ambiguous. CDR1 is LNHDA, CDR2 SQIVND, per germline (reference sequence). This CDR3 comprises 12 residues. Trimming took 4 bases from V and 2 from J, leaving 3 bases between them. In DNA form, the CDR3 reads TGTGCCAGTAGTAAGCCCTACAATGAGCAGTTCTTC. Its translation: CASSKPYNEQFF.

In regard to this clone: An end of the junction differs from the germline gene, which may be a read error. The chain joins TRBV3-1 to TRBJ2-2; no firm D call. The CDR3 is made up of 15 amino acids. CDR1 and CDR2 (germline): LGHDT, YNNKEL (reference sequence). The CDR3 reads CAGSQVNRATGELFF. The CDR3, as DNA: TGTGCCGGCAGCCAAGTGAATCGGGCGACCGGGGAGCTGTTTTTT.